A selection of T cell receptor beta chains follows, all from one sample in a study of control samples from healthy donors and cancer patients. Sequenced by immunoSEQ multiplex PCR; TCRdb stores in-frame clones only, minus some. The sample holds more than 95,000 clones, 93% seen once. Sequenced: blood. These receptor sequences come from a man aged 30 to 45 in good health. The conserved cysteine and the conserved F or W are not part of the CDR3 here.

J gene	V gene	CDR3 protein
TRBJ1-1	TRBV11-2	ASSHRRGNTEAF
TRBJ2-1	TRBV27	ASSYASYNEQF
TRBJ1-1	TRBV3-1/TRBV3-2	ASSQDFAGNTEAF
TRBJ2-7	TRBV21-1	ASSKESRLGYEQY
TRBJ2-5	TRBV2	ASSEMTNQETQY
TRBJ2-5	TRBV5-4	ASSFDRGGETQY
TRBJ2-5	TRBV11-1	ASSLAVDATAQY
TRBJ2-7	TRBV19	ASSARGHLSYEQY
TRBJ2-3	TRBV6-5	ASSPVRAYTDTQY
TRBJ2-7	TRBV11-2	ASTREWEVSYEQY
TRBJ2-6	TRBV5-4	ASSFGTEHYTSRANVLT
TRBJ2-7	TRBV10-1	ASSQGYEQY
TRBJ2-1	TRBV3-1/TRBV3-2	ASSADNEQF
TRBJ1-2	TRBV9	ASSAGRLTVHYGYT
TRBJ2-2	TRBV5-1	ASSTTGVATGELF